These 23 T cell receptor beta chains came from one sample sequenced in a study of control samples from healthy donors and cancer patients. Repertoires were generated with immunoSEQ multiplex PCR, while TCRdb's copy carries only in-frame clones and drops some. Of approximately 94,000 clones listed, about 88% were seen once; the top ten hold roughly 1.3%. Material for sequencing was blood. These receptors came from a woman in her fifties or sixties in good health.

A note on this clone: Different DNA sequences within this sample yield the same CDR3. This CDR3 reads CASSWTENTEAFF. CDR3 in DNA: TGTGCCAGCAGTTGGACAGAAAACACTGAAGCTTTCTTT. V and J are TRBV12-3 or TRBV12-4 and TRBJ1-1; TRBD1 is a possible D gene (6 bases). The length of the CDR3 is 13 residues. Trimming shortened V by 4 bases and J by 2 bases, and 8 bases separated the two germline ends.

The V call is TRBV19, the J call TRBJ1-1; 11 bases map to TRBD1. V dropped 6 bases and J dropped 1; count of bases not matched to a gene: 7. CDR3 size: 16 residues. Germline CDR1 and CDR2: LNHDA and SQIVND (reference sequence). CDR3 nucleotides: TGTGCCAGTAGATCCGGGACAGGGGGTAGGAACACTGAAGCTTTCTTT. Its translation is CASRSGTGGRNTEAFF. The full variable domain, completed using reference TRBV19 and TRBJ1-1, is DGGITQSPKYLFRKEGQNVTLSCEQNLNHDAMYWYRQDPGQGLRLIYYSQIVNDFQKGDIAEGYSVSREKKESFPLTVTSAQKNPTAFYLCASRSGTGGRNTEAFFGQGTRLTVV.

The chain uses TRBV6-6 and TRBJ1-1; D gene unclear. Germline values: CDR1 MNHNY, CDR2 SVGAGI (reference sequence). This CDR3 spans 13 amino acids. Deletions cut 4 bases from V and 6 bases from J, with 12 bases between. The chain's CDR3 is CASSFTATPEAFF. CDR3 sequence (DNA): TGTGCCAGCAGTTTTACAGCTACTCCTGAAGCTTTCTTT.

V and J are TRBV15 and TRBJ1-1; D gene ambiguous. V lost 0 bases and J 1 base, leaving 9 bases between the germline ends. Germline-derived CDR1 and CDR2 are LNHNV and YYDKDF (reference sequence). This CDR3 is built from 15 residues. CDR3 sequence (DNA): TGTGCCACCAGCAGAGATTATAGAGGGAACACTGAAGCTTTCTTT. It yields the protein CATSRDYRGNTEAFF.

The rearrangement links TRBV4-3 to TRBJ1-1, with 8 bases aligning to TRBD1. Trimming at V came to 0 bases and at J to 4 bases, leaving 4 bases not matched to a gene. CDR3 length: 15 amino acids. Germline CDR1 is LGHNA and CDR2 is YSLEER. This chain's CDR3 is CASSQDRTGGTEAFF. The CDR3 region has the DNA TGCGCCAGCAGCCAAGATAGAACAGGGGGCACTGAAGCTTTCTTT.

The gene calls are TRBV5-5 and TRBJ2-1; 7 positions agree with TRBD2. Germline loops: CDR1 SGHKS, CDR2 YYEKEE (reference sequence). V dropped 4 bases and J dropped 7; count of bases not matched to a gene: 14. This CDR3 is 16 amino acids long. DNA for the CDR3: TGTGCCAGCAGCACCCTTGGGGGGGGGATTGGGAATGAGCAGTTCTTC. This codes for CASSTLGGGIGNEQFF.

The rearrangement uses TRBV5-1 and TRBJ1-4; 7 bases are shared with TRBD1. The CDR3 contains 15 residues. Germline lookup yields CDR1 SGHRS and CDR2 YFSETQ. Trimming took 5 bases from V and 4 from J; bases not matched to a gene: 8. CDR3 in DNA: TGCGCCAGCAGACTCGCCGGGACAGATAATGAAAAACTGTTTTTT. It yields the protein CASRLAGTDNEKLFF.

V and J are TRBV7-8 and TRBJ2-7; 14 nucleotides agree with TRBD2. CDR1 and CDR2 from the germline V gene are SGHVS and FQNEAQ. The trim removed 1 base at V and 0 bases at J, leaving 5 bases unmatched. The CDR3 covers 18 residues. CDR3 region: CASSLVGLAGVGSYEQYF. The CDR3 DNA reads TGTGCCAGCAGCTTAGTGGGACTAGCGGGAGTGGGCTCCTACGAGCAGTACTTC. The full variable domain, its missing parts supplied by reference TRBV7-8 and TRBJ2-7, is GAGVSQSPRYKVAKRGQDVALRCDPISGHVSLFWYQQALGQGPEFLTYFQNEAQLDKSGLPSDRFFAERPEGSVSTLKIQRTQQEDSAVYLCASSLVGLAGVGSYEQYFGPGTRLTVT.

This rearrangement joins TRBV11-3 to TRBJ2-3; D ambiguous. Germline lookup yields CDR1 SGHNT and CDR2 YENEEA. This CDR3 is 13 amino acids long. Trimming pared 5 bases from V and 1 base from J, leaving 7 bases between. CDR3: CASSRAGTDTQYF. CDR3 nucleotides: TGTGCCAGCAGCCGTGCCGGCACAGATACGCAGTATTTT.

DNA for the CDR3: TGTGCCAGCTCACCGAGCCAGGGGCCGTACGAGCAGTACTTC. It yields the protein CASSPSQGPYEQYF. V gene TRBV6-5 combines with J gene TRBJ2-7, with TRBD1 as a possible D gene (6 bases). The CDR3 has 14 residues. V lost 8 bases to trimming and J lost 4 bases, with 18 bases between them. CDR1 is MNHEY, CDR2 SVGAGI, per germline.

The chain joins TRBV3-1 (or the pseudogene TRBV3-2) to TRBJ2-1, with TRBD2 as a possible D gene (6 bases). The CDR3 extends over 18 amino acids. Germline loops: CDR1 LGHDT, CDR2 YNNKEL (reference sequence). The V gene lost 1 base and the J gene lost 4 bases, with 20 bases spanning the gap. CDR3 sequence reads: CASSQGVVGLSSYNEQFF. In nucleotides, the CDR3 is TGTGCCAGCAGCCAAGGGGTGGTTGGACTATCTTCTTACAATGAGCAGTTCTTC.

Note on this clone: At one of its ends the junction is not consistent with the germline gene, which may arise from a read error. The chain couples TRBV28 to TRBJ1-1; D is uncertain. Germline CDR1 MDHEN, CDR2 SYDVKM. The CDR3 loop spans 14 amino acids. The CDR3 loop is CTSLTGRVNTEAFF. CDR3 nucleotides: TGTACCAGCCTCACCGGGCGCGTCAACACTGAAGCTTTCTTT.

This chain links TRBV5-1 with TRBJ2-7; no reliable D call. V lost 1 base and J 4 bases, leaving 9 bases between the germline ends. There are 13 residues in the CDR3. Germline V gives CDR1 SGHRS, CDR2 YFSETQ. CDR3 DNA: TGCGCCAGCAGCTTGTCACTCGGGTACGAGCAGTACTTC. Residues: CASSLSLGYEQYF.

The gene calls are TRBV7-2 and TRBJ2-3, with 7 bases identical to TRBD1. The V segment lost 1 base and the J segment 3 bases; nucleotides outside the gene matches: 4. The germline V gene has CDR1 SGHTA and CDR2 FQGNSA. The CDR3 sequence is 15 residues long. The CDR3 sequence is CASSLEGTVTDTQYF. The CDR3 DNA reads as TGTGCCAGCAGCTTAGAAGGGACAGTTACAGATACGCAGTATTTT. Looking up the rest from reference TRBV7-2 and TRBJ2-3 gives the full variable domain: GAGVSQSPSNKVTEKGKDVELRCDPISGHTALYWYRQSLGQGLEFLIYFQGNSAPDKSGLPSDRFSAERTGGSVSTLTIQRTQQEDSAVYLCASSLEGTVTDTQYFGPGTRLTVL.

CDR3 loop: CATSDPPLAGEVHEQFF. DNA of the CDR3: TGTGCCACCAGTGACCCACCGCTAGCGGGAGAAGTCCATGAGCAGTTCTTC. The chain couples TRBV24-1 to TRBJ2-1; TRBD2 aligns across 10 bases. J was trimmed by 8 bases and V by 4 bases; bases with no gene match: 13. The length of the CDR3 is 17 residues. In germline, CDR1 is KGHDR, CDR2 SFDVKD.

The chain links TRBV7-2 to TRBJ2-7; D possibly corresponds to TRBD2 (7 bases). The CDR3 runs 18 residues. Between the trimmed V and J ends, which lost 1 base and 6 bases, there was a span of 25 bases. The V gene's germline CDR1 is SGHTA and CDR2 FQGNSA. The CDR3 region has the DNA TGTGCCAGCAGCTTAGGGGGGGGGCCAGGCACCCTCGAAGGCGAGCAGTACTTC. Protein sequence: CASSLGGGPGTLEGEQYF.

V and J are TRBV20-1 and TRBJ2-3, with D unresolved. Trimming removed 5 bases at V and 2 bases at J, with 5 bases between. Germline V lookup: CDR1 DFQATT, CDR2 SNEGSKA (reference sequence). The CDR3 contains 11 residues. CDR3 residues: CSAQYTDTQYF. For the CDR3, the DNA is TGCAGTGCTCAGTACACAGATACGCAGTATTTT.

This clone occurred once. V is TRBV6-6 and J is TRBJ2-1; TRBD1 might be the D (8 bases). Trimming took 6 bases from V and 1 from J, leaving 19 bases between them. The CDR3 has 17 amino acids. Looked up from germline, CDR1 is MNHNY and CDR2 is SVGAGI (reference sequence). CDR3 loop: CASSRNHRGGSYNEQFF. CDR3 in DNA: TGTGCCAGCAGCCGAAACCACAGGGGGGGTTCCTACAATGAGCAGTTCTTC.

The V and J genes are TRBV10-2 and TRBJ1-1; TRBD1 matches at 9 bases. This CDR3 region has 15 residues. Trimming at V came to 4 bases and at J to 3 bases, leaving 6 bases not matched to a gene. Germline CDR1 is WSHSY and CDR2 is SAAADI. CDR3 protein: CASSGQGVGDTEAFF. The DNA of the CDR3 is TGCGCCAGCAGTGGACAGGGGGTAGGGGACACTGAAGCTTTCTTT.

CDR3 coding DNA: TGTGCCAGCACGCCCTCGGTGTCGCTTAATTCACCCCTCCACTTT. It yields the protein CASTPSVSLNSPLHF. This chain links TRBV6-5 with TRBJ1-6, with D hard to call. CDR1 is MNHEY and CDR2 is SVGAGI in the germline V gene. The V and J ends lost 7 bases and 6 bases respectively, with 16 bases between them. The CDR3 has 15 residues.

The genes are TRBV6-2 or TRBV6-3 and TRBJ2-7; 7 nucleotides match TRBD2. The germline V gene has CDR1 MNHEY and CDR2 SVGEGT. This CDR3 spans 17 amino acids. The V segment lost 0 bases and the J segment 0 bases; nucleotides outside the gene matches: 8. This CDR3 is CASSYSLGGTDSYEQYF. CDR3 DNA: TGTGCCAGCAGTTACTCATTGGGGGGGACCGACTCCTACGAGCAGTACTTC.

The chain is built from TRBV24-1 and TRBJ2-2, with no clear D. This CDR3 region has 13 residues. Per germline, CDR1 KGHDR and CDR2 SFDVKD. Trimming pared 12 bases from V and 4 bases from J, leaving 14 bases between. The CDR3 region is CAALDPTTGELFF. CDR3 sequence (DNA): TGTGCCGCGTTAGACCCTACCACCGGGGAGCTGTTTTTT.

V gene TRBV12-3 or TRBV12-4 combines with J gene TRBJ1-2; a possible D gene is TRBD1 (5 bases). V dropped 6 bases and J dropped 5 bases, with 13 bases sitting between them. This CDR3 region has 13 residues. The CDR3, as DNA: TGTGCCAGCAGACAGACAGCGAGGTATGGCTACACCTTC. This sequence encodes CASRQTARYGYTF.